Listed here is a single T cell receptor (beta chain). Its target is unknown. This sample is drawn from a study of cytomegalovirus exposure and HLA in healthy donors. Study-level points and caveats: TCR beta chain V- and J-gene trimming was linked, in a later analysis, to a missense variant in DCLRE1C. Researchers catalogued 160 or so TCR beta chains as cytomegalovirus-associated.

A multiplex PCR was run with 60 Vbeta primers and 13 Jbeta primers. Per the original data handling: Unique TCR beta chains totaled about 78 million in a later count, with some 10 million of them shared. This table comes from immunoSEQ multiplex PCR, and its TCRdb copy is limited to in-frame clones, with some not included. V, J and clone size derive from that table, while D and trimming were established from the DNA sequence. The sample carries under 200,000 clones, 78% recorded once. Germline loops: CDR1 MNHNY, CDR2 SVGAGI (reference sequence). With 5 bases removed from V and 10 bases from J, the gap between germline ends came to 15 bases. The CDR3 runs to 13 residues.

The specimen sequenced was PBMCs. This TCR derives from a woman aged 45 to 65 in good health and CMV-seropositive. The chain is built from TRBV6-6 and TRBJ2-1; D possibly corresponds to TRBD2 (5 bases). Here the CDR3 reads CASSPTVEAEQFF. The CDR3, as DNA: TGTGCCAGCAGTCCGACGGTGGAGGCGGAGCAGTTCTTC.